This T cell receptor (beta chain) originates from a study of blood T cell repertoires in COVID-19. For the study at large: Samples of COVID-19 (acute and convalescent) were obtained from the United States, Italy and Spain.

Germline CDR1 and CDR2: SEHNR and FQNEAQ (reference sequence). Trimming cost V 6 bases and J 5 bases; bases outside gene matches: 6. The CDR3 spans 14 residues. Some clones are missing from TCRdb's copy, which holds only in-frame ones; the method was immunoSEQ multiplex PCR. This table has around 47,000 clones, around 85% appearing once. The sequencing sample was made of peripheral blood. The TCR comes from a woman at least 80 years old with COVID-19, enrolled during active disease. The chain carries TRBV7-9 and TRBJ2-1; 8 bases line up with TRBD2. CDR3 coding DNA: TGTGCCAGCAGTCCCGGGACTAGGGACAATGAGCAGTTCTTC. It translates to CASSPGTRDNEQFF. Supplemented by reference TRBV7-9 and TRBJ2-1, the full variable domain reads DTGVSQNPRHKITKRGQNVTFRCDPISEHNRLYWYRQTLGQGPEFLTYFQNEAQLEKSRLLSDRFSAERPKGSFSTLEIQRTEQGDSAMYLCASSPGTRDNEQFFGPGTRLTVL.